The rows below give T cell receptor beta chains drawn from one sample of a study of blood T cell repertoires in COVID-19. Measured with immunoSEQ multiplex PCR; TCRdb has only the in-frame clones, and not every one. Here the sample spans about 240,000 clones, over 75% being singletons. The sample was peripheral blood. The receptors were gathered from a woman aged 30 to 39 with acute or convalescent COVID-19. Each CDR3 is given with its conserved first and last residue. D genes are given only for firm matches. Not every row has a clone size; where given, it reads once, few, many or a size class.

V	size	D	J	CDR3	DNA
TRBV18	-	TRBD1	TRBJ1-4	CASSPRTGEGKLFF	TGTGCCAGCTCACCGAGGACAGGGGAAGGAAAACTGTTTTTT
TRBV5-6	-	TRBD1	TRBJ1-2	CASSPMDRASNYGYTF	TGTGCCAGCAGCCCGATGGACAGGGCATCTAACTATGGCTACACCTTC
TRBV11-3	-	-	TRBJ1-3	CASSNRAGTIYF	TGTGCCAGCAGCAACAGGGCTGGCACCATATATTTT
TRBV14	once	-	TRBJ1-5	CASSQETGHTLLNQPQHF	TGTGCCAGCAGCCAAGAGACCGGACATACACTGCTTAATCAGCCCCAGCATTTT
TRBV29-1	-	-	TRBJ2-3	CSVEERASTDTQYF	TGCAGCGTCGAGGAGCGGGCTAGCACAGATACGCAGTATTTT
TRBV5-6	-	TRBD1	TRBJ1-5	CASSLRTGVGNQPQHF	TGTGCCAGCAGCTTAAGGACAGGGGTGGGTAATCAGCCCCAGCATTTT
TRBV7-6	-	-	TRBJ2-3	CASSLGPGGLADTQYF	TGTGCCAGCAGCTTAGGCCCGGGCGGACTCGCAGATACGCAGTATTTT
TRBV5-4	-	TRBD2	TRBJ2-1	CASRATSGRPNEQFF	TGTGCCAGCAGGGCGACTAGCGGGAGACCCAATGAGCAGTTCTTC
TRBV6-2/TRBV6-3	-	TRBD2	TRBJ2-7	CASSPGTSGISYEQYF	TGTGCCAGCAGCCCCGGGACTAGCGGGATTTCCTACGAGCAGTACTTC
TRBV4-2	-	-	TRBJ2-7	CASSSPGMNEQYF	TGTGCCAGCAGCTCACCGGGGATGAACGAGCAGTACTTC
TRBV12-5	-	-	TRBJ2-7	CASGLSREQYF	TGTGCTAGTGGTTTGTCGCGCGAGCAGTACTTC
TRBV19	-	-	TRBJ2-3	CASSVGTQGGADTQYF	TGTGCCAGTAGTGTCGGGACTCAAGGGGGGGCAGATACGCAGTATTTT
TRBV10-1	few	-	TRBJ2-2	CASSEFKYTGELFF	TGCGCCAGCAGTGAGTTTAAATACACCGGGGAGCTGTTTTTT
TRBV27	-	TRBD1	TRBJ1-2	CASSLIPSTGGYTF	TGTGCCAGCAGTCTGATTCCTTCGACAGGGGGCTACACCTTC
TRBV5-5	-	TRBD1	TRBJ1-4	CASSTRDSKEYEKLFF	TGTGCCAGCAGTACTAGGGACAGCAAGGAATATGAAAAACTGTTTTTT
TRBV24-1	-	TRBD2	TRBJ2-1	CATSDGGGPYNEQFF	TGTGCCACCAGTGATGGGGGAGGGCCTTACAATGAGCAGTTCTTC
TRBV2	-	TRBD1	TRBJ1-5	CASSKFGDRGLQPQHF	TGTGCCAGCAGCAAGTTCGGCGACAGGGGGCTTCAGCCCCAGCATTTT
TRBV4-3	-	-	TRBJ1-1	CASSQDAGNTEAFF	TGCGCCAGCAGCCAAGATGCCGGGAACACTGAAGCTTTCTTT
TRBV6-6	few	-	TRBJ1-3	CASSYSETGNTIYF	TGTGCCAGCAGTTACTCAGAGACTGGAAACACCATATATTTT
TRBV3-1/TRBV3-2	-	-	TRBJ2-7	CASSQGRAAGEQYF	TGTGCCAGCAGCCAAGGCAGGGCAGCAGGCGAGCAGTACTTC
TRBV5-6	-	TRBD1	TRBJ2-5	CASSLDRGRETQYF	TGTGCCAGCAGCTTGGACAGGGGGCGGGAGACCCAGTACTTC
TRBV5-1	-	-	TRBJ1-1	CASSSQGNTEAFF	TGCGCCAGCAGCTCACAGGGGAACACTGAAGCTTTCTTT
TRBV4-3	-	-	TRBJ1-3	CASSQGGPGNTIYF	TGCGCCAGCAGCCAAGGGGGGCCTGGAAACACCATATATTTT
TRBV5-1	-	TRBD1	TRBJ1-2	CASSPGTGVSYTF	TGCGCCAGCAGCCCAGGGACAGGGGTTAGCTACACCTTC
TRBV27	-	TRBD1	TRBJ1-2	CASSFLTTGGDYGYTF	TGTGCCAGCAGTTTCCTGACAACAGGGGGCGACTATGGCTACACCTTC
TRBV10-3	-	TRBD2	TRBJ2-5	CAIRGEGRETQYF	TGTGCCATCAGGGGGGAGGGCCGGGAGACCCAGTACTTC
TRBV5-6	-	-	TRBJ2-1	CASSFGLAAYNEQFF	TGTGCCAGCAGCTTTGGCTTAGCGGCCTACAATGAGCAGTTCTTC
TRBV30	-	-	TRBJ2-7	CAWRSGESYEQYF	TGTGCCTGGAGGTCGGGAGAATCCTACGAGCAGTACTTC
TRBV5-1	-	-	TRBJ2-2	CASSLTVLTRNTGELFF	TGCGCCAGCAGCTTGACGGTTTTGACTAGGAACACCGGGGAGCTGTTTTTT
TRBV7-6	-	TRBD2	TRBJ2-3	CASSRRTSDQDTQYF	TGTGCCAGCAGCCGCCGAACTAGCGATCAAGATACGCAGTATTTT
TRBV19	-	-	TRBJ2-1	CASSPPDYYNEQFF	TGTGCCAGTAGCCCGCCGGACTACTACAATGAGCAGTTCTTC
TRBV15	-	TRBD1	TRBJ2-5	CATSRGAGGAETQYF	TGTGCCACCAGCAGAGGGGCAGGGGGCGCAGAGACCCAGTACTTC
TRBV19	-	TRBD2	TRBJ2-1	CASTPIAGSSYNEQFF	TGTGCCAGTACTCCTATAGCGGGGAGCTCCTACAATGAGCAGTTCTTC
TRBV6-5	-	TRBD1	TRBJ2-7	CASSSGTGLYEQYF	TGTGCCAGCAGCTCCGGGACAGGCCTCTACGAGCAGTACTTC
TRBV5-1	-	-	TRBJ2-7	CASSDANAGHSYEQYF	TGCGCCAGCAGCGATGCCAACGCGGGTCACTCCTACGAGCAGTACTTC
TRBV7-2	-	TRBD2	TRBJ2-7	CASSRGLAGNYEQYF	TGTGCCAGCAGCCGGGGACTAGCGGGGAACTACGAGCAGTACTTC
TRBV24-1	-	TRBD2	TRBJ2-1	CATSDATSGFNEQFF	TGTGCCACCAGTGATGCGACTAGCGGTTTCAATGAGCAGTTCTTC
TRBV6-5	-	TRBD2	TRBJ2-3	CASRGLAVSTDTQYF	TGTGCCAGCAGGGGACTAGCGGTTAGCACAGATACGCAGTATTTT
TRBV6-6	-	-	TRBJ2-3	CASSGGSSSTDTQYF	TGTGCCAGCAGCGGCGGATCGTCTAGCACAGATACGCAGTATTTT
TRBV10-3	-	TRBD1	TRBJ1-1	CATRDRGKAEAFF	TGTGCCACGCGGGACAGGGGGAAGGCTGAAGCTTTCTTT
TRBV3-1/TRBV3-2	-	TRBD2	TRBJ2-7	CASSQPTAGGFGEQYF	TGTGCCAGCAGCCAACCGACAGCGGGAGGGTTTGGGGAGCAGTACTTC
TRBV25-1	-	TRBD1	TRBJ1-2	CASSANMLGTGGGGYTF	TGTGCCAGCAGTGCCAATATGCTGGGGACAGGTGGGGGTGGCTACACCTTC
TRBV27	-	-	TRBJ2-7	CASRTGTYPYEQYF	TGTGCCAGCAGGACCGGGACATACCCCTACGAGCAGTACTTC
TRBV6-5	-	TRBD2	TRBJ2-1	CASSYQPLLADNEQFF	TGTGCCAGCAGTTACCAACCCCTACTAGCGGACAATGAGCAGTTCTTC
TRBV27	-	-	TRBJ2-7	CASSTTTPYEQYF	TGTGCCAGCAGTACTACTACCCCCTACGAGCAGTACTTC
TRBV5-6	-	-	TRBJ2-5	CASSLVDRWTQYF	TGTGCCAGCAGCTTGGTCGACAGATGGACCCAGTACTTC
TRBV6-2/TRBV6-3	-	-	TRBJ1-5	CASSYNPIKVDRPFQHF	TGTGCCAGCAGTTACAACCCCATAAAGGTTGACAGGCCCTTCCAGCATTTT
TRBV11-2	once	TRBD2	TRBJ2-7	CASSLRDYPHEQYF	TGTGCCAGCAGCCTCCGGGACTACCCTCACGAGCAGTACTTC
TRBV19	-	TRBD1	TRBJ2-2	CASSTSGRGLDTGELFF	TGTGCCAGTAGTACCTCAGGCAGGGGGTTAGACACCGGGGAGCTGTTTTTT
TRBV13	-	-	TRBJ1-5	CASSLSNQPQHF	TGTGCCAGCAGCTTGAGTAATCAGCCCCAGCATTTT
TRBV5-6	-	TRBD2	TRBJ2-7	CASSPEGGTSENLEQYF	TGTGCCAGCAGCCCGGAGGGGGGGACTAGCGAAAATCTCGAGCAGTACTTC